Listed below are T cell receptor beta chains from one sample, sequenced in a study of CD8+ T cells in alopecia areata. Sequencing was performed with immunoSEQ multiplex PCR; in TCRdb, only in-frame clones are kept and a portion is missing. The profile covers around 140,000 clones, with about 51% appearing a single time and 0.85% to 1% taken by the ten largest. The sample was CD4+ T cells sorted from blood, taken at week 0. These receptors were collected from a human donor with alopecia areata. Each CDR3 is given with its conserved first and last residue. Each record gives: D gene, J gene, V gene, clone size, CDR3 DNA, CDR3 protein. A D gene is named only where the DNA matches it firmly. The size of a clone is reported for some rows only, either as once, few or many, or as a class for expanded clones.

>TRBD1|TRBJ1-2|TRBV6-5|.
TGTGCCAGCAGTCGCGGACAGGGCGGCGGCTATGGCTACACCTTC
CASSRGQGGGYGYTF
>.|TRBJ2-7|TRBV9|.
TGTGCCAGCAGCGTAGAAGCGGTAGCCCTCTACGAGCAGTACTTC
CASSVEAVALYEQYF
>.|TRBJ2-7|TRBV30|few
TGTGCCTGGAGTGGGCGTAGAGCCTACGAGCAGTACTTC
CAWSGRRAYEQYF
>.|TRBJ1-1|TRBV18|.
TGTGCCAGCTCCTGGGGGCGGGATCTTGAAGCTTTCTTT
CASSWGRDLEAFF
>TRBD2|TRBJ2-7|TRBV28|.
TGTGCCAGCAGGGGACTAGCGGGAGAGCTAGTTTACGAGCAGTACTTC
CASRGLAGELVYEQYF
>.|TRBJ1-5|TRBV29-1|few
TGCAGCGTGATGGGGGGCCGGACAGTAAATCAGCCCCAGCATTTT
CSVMGGRTVNQPQHF
>TRBD2|TRBJ2-7|TRBV4-3|.
TGCGCCAGCAGCCGAACTAGCGGGAGCGGGTACGAGCAGTACTTC
CASSRTSGSGYEQYF
>.|TRBJ2-7|TRBV6-1|.
TGTGCCAGCAGCCTAAACTACGAGCAGTACTTC
CASSLNYEQYF
>TRBD2|TRBJ2-3|TRBV2|.
TGTGCCAGCAGTGAGACTAGCGGGAGTGGAGATACGCAGTATTTT
CASSETSGSGDTQYF
>TRBD1|TRBJ1-2|TRBV18|.
TGTGCCAGCTCACGAAAATCATTGACAGGGGCCGTAAACTATGGCTACACCTTC
CASSRKSLTGAVNYGYTF
>.|TRBJ2-7|TRBV27|.
TGTGCCAGCAGTTTTGGGAGAGGGGGATCCGAGCAGTACTTC
CASSFGRGGSEQYF
>.|TRBJ2-7|TRBV7-9|.
TGTGCGACCGCCCGGGGCAGCTCCTACGAGCAGTACTTC
CATARGSSYEQYF
>.|TRBJ1-2|TRBV7-3|.
TGTGCCAGCAGCTACAGCGACGGGGCAGGCGGCTACACCTTC
CASSYSDGAGGYTF
>.|TRBJ1-5|TRBV7-9|.
TGTGCCAGCAGCTTAGTTGGCAATCAGCCCCAGCATTTT
CASSLVGNQPQHF
>TRBD1|TRBJ2-6|TRBV30|few
TGTGCCTGGACTACAGGGGGGACCCACAACGTCCTGACTTTC
CAWTTGGTHNVLTF
>TRBD1|TRBJ2-1|TRBV5-1|.
TGCGCCAGCAGCTTTACCGGGACAGGAGACAATGAGCAGTTCTTC
CASSFTGTGDNEQFF
>.|TRBJ2-2|TRBV29-1|.
TGCAGCGTTGCGTCTGGGAAGAACACCGGGGAGCTGTTTTTT
CSVASGKNTGELFF
>.|TRBJ1-1|TRBV4-2|once
TGTGCCAGCAGAATAACAGTGAACACTGAAGCTTTCTTT
CASRITVNTEAFF
>.|TRBJ2-2|TRBV25-1|few
TGTGCCAGCAGTGACCCCGCGGCTCCGAACACCGGGGAGCTGTTTTTT
CASSDPAAPNTGELFF
>.|TRBJ1-1|TRBV29-1|.
TGCAGCGTTGTCGGTCAGAGCTTC
CSVVGQSF
>.|TRBJ2-7|TRBV7-2|once
TGTGCCAGCAGCTTAGAACGCGCTTACGAGCAGTACTTC
CASSLERAYEQYF
>.|TRBJ2-2|TRBV7-9|.
TGTGCCAGCAGCAAATTCGGGGAGCTGTTTTTT
CASSKFGELFF
>.|TRBJ1-1|TRBV6-6|.
TGTGCCAGCAGCATGGGGGGCGTAGGGAACACTGAAGCTTTCTTT
CASSMGGVGNTEAFF
>.|TRBJ2-7|TRBV4-1|.
TGCGCCAGCAGCCAAGATCGGGGACACTACGAGCAGTACTTC
CASSQDRGHYEQYF
>.|TRBJ2-7|TRBV28|few
TGTGCCAGCAGCCCGGCAGACGGGCCGTCCTCCTACGAGCAGTACTTC
CASSPADGPSSYEQYF
>.|TRBJ1-5|TRBV29-1|many
TGCAGCGTCGCAGACGGACTCCTGGGCAATCAGCCCCAGCATTTT
CSVADGLLGNQPQHF
>.|TRBJ2-7|TRBV29-1|few
TGCAGCGGGAGGGGTCAGGGCTCCTACGAGCAGTACTTC
CSGRGQGSYEQYF
>.|TRBJ1-4|TRBV30|.
TGTGCCTGGAGTGTAGGGGGAGGGAATGAAAAACTGTTTTTT
CAWSVGGGNEKLFF
>TRBD1|TRBJ1-2|TRBV4-1|.
TGCGCCAGCAGCCAGGACAGGTTCTATGGCTACACCTTC
CASSQDRFYGYTF
>.|TRBJ1-5|TRBV27|.
TGTGCCAGCAGCTCCGCCCCAGGGGCGTCTGGTCAGCCCCAGCATTTT
CASSSAPGASGQPQHF
>.|TRBJ2-5|TRBV30|.
TGTGCCTGGAGAGGGAACCTCCAAGAGACCCAGTACTTC
CAWRGNLQETQYF
>TRBD2|TRBJ2-3|TRBV7-8|.
TGTGCCAGCAGCCCGAGGCGGACTAGCGGGAGTACAGATACGCAGTATTTT
CASSPRRTSGSTDTQYF